What follows is one TCR beta chain and its context. The antigen is undetermined. This sample was taken from a study of siplizumab effects on memory and regulatory T cells. Broader study findings: Naive or memory phenotype assignment was not possible for roughly 80-95% of proliferating CD4+ or CD8+ clones. Naive T cell populations appeared to exhibit greater diversity than memory cells and appeared to be major alloresponse contributors.

CDR3 length: 13 residues. Trimming left V 2 bases short and J 2 bases short, with 4 bases between. CDR1 MNHNY and CDR2 SVGAGI come from the germline V gene (reference sequence). Generated by immunoSEQ multiplex PCR, the TCRdb table keeps only in-frame clones and is missing some. Of 65,000 to 70,000 clones in the sample, over 70% are singletons; the top ten hold around 1.8%. Sequenced sample: Tregs sorted from blood. V usage is TRBV6-6 and J usage is TRBJ1-5; D call uncertain. This receptor was identified in a human donor in good health. The CDR3 nucleotides are TGTGCCAGCAGTTACGAGGGCAATCAGCCCCAGCATTTT. Amino acids: CASSYEGNQPQHF.